The TCR beta chain under discussion was sequenced for a study of shared clonotypes between healthy human individuals. Study-level results: Generation probabilities were higher for clonotypes shared across all four sorted-subset donors than for unshared ones. Clonotypes that were shared across a few donors made up approximately 5% of naive CD4 clonotypes.

With respect to this clone: The antigen is unknown.

Clones were read by immunoSEQ multiplex PCR, and TCRdb kept only the in-frame ones, dropping some. The sample lists millions of clones, approximately 92% occurring once. Every donor, a Caucasian adult, lived in Nashville, Tennessee. CDR1 and CDR2 from the germline V gene are MNHEY and SVGAGI. Trimming took off 10 bases at V and 5 bases at J, with 18 bases between the two ends. The CDR3 extends over 15 amino acids. The sample taken for sequencing was naive CD4+ T cells sorted from blood. Noted subset: CD45RA+ positively selected. The chain has TRBV6-5 and TRBJ1-6; D is perhaps TRBD1 (5 bases). This receptor was taken from a man younger than 30 in good health. CDR3 bases: TGTGCCACCAACCTGGGGCAGGACCATAATTCACCCCTCCACTTT. Translated, it gives CATNLGQDHNSPLHF.